These T cell receptor beta chains were read from a single sample in a study of human T cells and chemical hapten exposure. Each CDR3 protein is one row after TCRdb ran MiXCR on the RACE reads. The top ten hold about 3% of the sample, which has 95,000 or so distinct CDR3 sequences, 9.5% to 12% seen once. Sequenced here: whole blood, sampled in connection with sensitization to the hapten diphenylcyclopropenone (DPC). These receptors all come from a woman in her thirties or forties with alopecia areata. Some clones in this sample may be carry-over from other donors' samples. Both conserved end residues are part of each CDR3. The D gene is left open where the match is weak. Size is stated for part of the rows, as once, few or many counts, or as a class when the clone is expanded.

clone_size j_call d_call v_call cdr3_aa cdr3_nt
- TRBJ1-2 - TRBV7-2 CASSMRQGRPGGYTF TGTGCCAGCAGCATGCGCCAGGGCCGCCCGGGTGGCTACACCTTC
many TRBJ2-1 TRBD1 TRBV7-3 CASSLRSGTGYNEQFF TGTGCCAGCAGCTTAAGATCCGGGACAGGTTACAATGAGCAGTTCTTC
many TRBJ2-2 - TRBV28 CASSFGQGPLLFTNTGELFF TGTGCCAGCAGTTTCGGGCAAGGCCCACTCTTATTTACGAACACCGGGGAGCTGTTTTTT
- TRBJ2-5 - TRBV6-1 CASSVGTRISGETQYF TGTGCCAGCAGTGTAGGGACCCGGATTTCCGGGGAGACCCAGTACTTC
few TRBJ2-1 - TRBV2 CASSEPPKGQNEQFF TGTGCCAGCAGTGAACCGCCCAAGGGGCAAAATGAGCAGTTCTTC
many TRBJ1-2 TRBD1 TRBV12-3/TRBV12-4 CASRLRGQGTYGYTF TGTGCCAGCAGACTTAGGGGACAGGGAACCTATGGCTACACCTTC
many TRBJ2-5 - TRBV28 CASTTGASQETQYF TGTGCCAGCACCACCGGCGCCAGCCAAGAGACCCAGTACTTC
- TRBJ2-1 TRBD1 TRBV9 CASSVTGPNEQFF TGTGCCAGCAGCGTGACAGGGCCCAATGAGCAGTTCTTC
many TRBJ2-7 - TRBV25-1 CASTGFYEQYF TGTGCCAGCACCGGGTTCTACGAGCAGTACTTC
- TRBJ1-5 - TRBV7-2 CASSLGAFQPQHF TGTGCCAGCAGCTTAGGGGCGTTTCAGCCCCAGCATTTT
many TRBJ1-2 - TRBV28 CASSLSSQGRGGYTF TGTGCCAGCAGTTTATCCAGCCAGGGGCGAGGTGGCTACACCTTC
- TRBJ1-6 - TRBV7-2 CASSLGGRYNSPLHF TGTGCCAGCAGCTTAGGCGGACGCTATAATTCACCCCTCCATTTT
- TRBJ2-7 - TRBV7-2 CASSPRTRGYEQYF TGTGCCAGCAGCCCTAGGACACGAGGTTACGAGCAGTACTTC
few TRBJ2-1 TRBD2 TRBV5-1 CASRYLAGAEGEQFF TGCGCCAGCAGATATCTAGCGGGGGCAGAGGGTGAGCAGTTCTTC
many TRBJ2-2 TRBD2 TRBV18 CASSPPISGTGGELFF TGTGCCAGCTCACCACCGATTAGCGGGACTGGCGGGGAGCTGTTTTTT
many TRBJ2-5 - TRBV23-1 CAGLRDKQETQYF TGCGCCGGACTAAGGGACAAGCAAGAGACCCAGTACTTC
few TRBJ2-1 TRBD2 TRBV18 CASSPSTSGGPNEQFF TGTGCCAGCTCACCGAGTACTAGCGGGGGACCCAATGAGCAGTTCTTC
once TRBJ2-4 - TRBV5-4 CASSARRERAKNIQYF TGTGCCAGCAGCGCCCGCCGAGAACGGGCCAAAAACATTCAGTACTTC
many TRBJ1-2 TRBD1 TRBV12-3/TRBV12-4 CASSPDRGRGGYTF TGTGCCAGCAGCCCGGACAGGGGGCGCGGTGGCTACACCTTC
many TRBJ1-2 - TRBV29-1 CSVDGGTTYGYTF TGCAGCGTTGACGGGGGGACTACCTATGGCTACACCTTC
- TRBJ2-1 - TRBV11-2 CASSSQRGNEQFF TGTGCCAGCAGCTCTCAACGGGGCAATGAGCAGTTCTTC
few TRBJ2-3 - TRBV7-2 CASTRRDTQYF TGTGCCAGCACCAGACGAGATACGCAGTATTTT
many TRBJ2-2 - TRBV5-4 CASTLDPGTGELFF TGTGCCAGCACCCTCGACCCGGGCACCGGGGAGCTGTTTTTT
few TRBJ1-1 - TRBV30 CAWNGVLSTEAFF TGTGCCTGGAACGGGGTATTGAGCACTGAAGCTTTCTTT
many TRBJ2-7 TRBD2 TRBV4-2 CASSQGARLAVYEQYF TGTGCCAGCAGCCAAGGCGCGCGGCTAGCGGTATACGAGCAGTACTTC
many TRBJ2-7 TRBD2 TRBV6-9 CAGGRHEQYF TGTGCCGGCGGGAGGCACGAGCAGTACTTC